Each of the 13 T cell receptor beta chains below was sequenced from the same sample in a study of OX40 agonist ivuxolimab in advanced cancers. Clones were sequenced by immunoSEQ multiplex PCR, and TCRdb holds only the in-frame ones, with some missing. The sample holds about 24,000 clones; around 73% are singletons and the top ten take under 20%. The source was CD4+ or CD8+ T cells sorted from blood, collected in a trial of the OX40 agonist ivuxolimab. The receptors stem from an adult with an advanced solid tumor such as melanoma, head and neck, liver or kidney cancer.

The chain links TRBV7-2 to TRBJ2-7; 8 nucleotides agree with TRBD2. This CDR3 has 13 amino acids. The junction had 4 bases not matched to a gene; V was cut back by 4 bases and J by 5 bases. Germline CDR1 reads SGHTA; CDR2 reads FQGNSA. CDR3 protein: CASSYAGGHEQYF. The DNA for the CDR3 is TGTGCCAGCAGCTATGCGGGAGGCCACGAGCAGTACTTC.

V gene TRBV28 combines with J gene TRBJ1-1; D may be TRBD1 (5 bases). Germline loops: CDR1 MDHEN, CDR2 SYDVKM. The CDR3 contains 17 residues. V lost 3 bases, J lost 0 bases, and 17 bases lay in between. Here the CDR3 DNA reads TGTGCCAGCAGTTTGGGGCAGCCCAATTACATGAACACTGAAGCTTTCTTT. This codes for CASSLGQPNYMNTEAFF.

The V and J genes are TRBV6-5 and TRBJ2-1; D remains ambiguous. Germline CDR1 is MNHEY and CDR2 is SVGAGI. The V gene lost 2 bases and the J gene lost 0 bases, with 5 bases spanning the gap. There are 14 residues in the CDR3. The CDR3 protein is CASSYRSSYNEQFF. The DNA for the CDR3 is TGTGCCAGCAGTTACCGGAGCTCCTACAATGAGCAGTTCTTC.

The chain recombines TRBV5-1 with TRBJ2-1; 12 bases are a match to TRBD2. V dropped 0 bases and J dropped 9; count of bases not matched to a gene: 13. Germline V lookup: CDR1 SGHRS, CDR2 YFSETQ. The CDR3 covers 18 residues. The CDR3 loop reads CASSLEAQASGGAIEQFF. DNA for the CDR3: TGCGCCAGCAGCTTGGAGGCCCAGGCTAGCGGGGGGGCCATTGAGCAGTTCTTC. Based on the CDR3 plus reference TRBV5-1 and TRBJ2-1, the full variable domain is KAGVTQTPRYLIKTRGQQVTLSCSPISGHRSVSWYQQTPGQGLQFLFEYFSETQRNKGNFPGRFSGRQFSNSRSEMNVSTLELGDSALYLCASSLEAQASGGAIEQFFGPGTRLTVL.

This chain joins TRBV4-1 and TRBJ1-2; possibly TRBD1 for D (6 bases). The CDR3 spans 15 residues. V lost 0 bases, J lost 3 bases, and 11 bases lay in between. Germline V gives CDR1 MGHRA, CDR2 YSYEKL. As DNA, the CDR3 is TGCGCCAGCAGCCAAGAAGGGGGGCATTACTATGGCTACACCTTC. The encoded protein is CASSQEGGHYYGYTF.

This clone is a singleton in its sample. The chain is built from TRBV9 and TRBJ2-3, with TRBD2 identical over 8 bases. Trimming at V came to 0 bases and at J to 10 bases, leaving 13 bases not matched to a gene. The CDR3 is 16 amino acids. Looked up from germline, CDR1 is SGDLS and CDR2 is YYNGEE. CDR3 coding DNA: TGTGCCAGCAGCGTAGATCCCGCGGGGGGTATCGTGGCGCAGTATTTT. This translates into CASSVDPAGGIVAQYF.

The rearrangement uses TRBV27 and TRBJ2-7; possibly TRBD1 or TRBD2 for D (5 bases each). The germline V gene has CDR1 MNHEY and CDR2 SMNVEV (reference sequence). CDR3 size: 12 residues. Trimming stripped 8 bases from V and 2 bases from J, with 10 bases between. The CDR3 sequence: CASGTGPYEQYF. CDR3 nucleotide sequence: TGTGCCAGCGGGACGGGTCCCTACGAGCAGTACTTC.

The rearrangement uses TRBV30 and TRBJ1-5; the D is unclear. The CDR3 is 16 residues long. Germline V gives CDR1 GTSNPN, CDR2 SVGIG (reference sequence). The V end was cut by 5 bases, the J end by 2 bases, with 19 bases between. This chain's CDR3 is CAWAPSIGLGNQPQHF. CDR3 sequence (DNA): TGTGCCTGGGCCCCATCGATCGGTTTAGGCAATCAGCCCCAGCATTTT.

This clone is categorized as medium-sized. This rearrangement joins TRBV4-1 to TRBJ2-1, with D hard to call. Germline V gene sequence: CDR1 MGHRA, CDR2 YSYEKL. This CDR3 comprises 15 residues. V was cut by 0 bases and J by 4 bases, with 10 bases left in between. The CDR3 protein is CASSQELVVYNEQFF. In DNA form, the CDR3 reads TGCGCCAGCAGCCAAGAATTGGTAGTTTACAATGAGCAGTTCTTC.

The V and J genes are TRBV6-1 and TRBJ1-3, with 8 bases aligning to TRBD1. CDR3 length: 14 amino acids. CDR1 is MNHNS and CDR2 is SASEGT in the germline V gene. V trimming: 8 bases; J trimming: 5 bases; junction bases outside the gene matches: 8. This CDR3 is CASPAGQGRNTIYF. CDR3 nucleotide sequence: TGTGCCAGCCCCGCCGGACAGGGAAGAAACACCATATATTTT.

This chain uses TRBV28 with TRBJ2-7, with no clear D. The CDR3 contains 14 residues. V lost 3 bases to trimming and J lost 6 bases, with 15 bases between them. Germline CDR1 is MDHEN and CDR2 is SYDVKM. The CDR3 nucleotides read TGTGCCAGCAGTTTTGGGTTCGTCCTATCCGAGCAGTACTTC. This codes for CASSFGFVLSEQYF.

CDR3 coding DNA: TGTGCCAGCACTCCCGGGACGGCCGAGCAGTACTTC. Translating gives CASTPGTAEQYF. The chain has TRBV7-2 and TRBJ2-7, with D possibly being TRBD1 or TRBD2 (5 bases each). The CDR3 loop spans 12 amino acids. CDR1 and CDR2 from the germline V gene are SGHTA and FQGNSA. V lost 7 bases and J lost 6, with 13 bases in between.

The chain has TRBV7-9 and TRBJ2-5; D not certain. Germline CDR1 and CDR2: SEHNR and FQNEAQ (reference sequence). V dropped 1 base and J dropped 13 bases, with 10 bases sitting between them. The CDR3 consists of 11 residues. DNA of the CDR3: TGTGCCAGCAGCTTAGTGTATTCCTGGTACTTC. It translates to CASSLVYSWYF. Full variable domain (rest looked up from reference TRBV7-9 and TRBJ2-5): DTGVSQNPRHKITKRGQNVTFRCDPISEHNRLYWYRQTLGQGPEFLTYFQNEAQLEKSRLLSDRFSAERPKGSFSTLEIQRTEQGDSAMYLCASSLVYSWYFGPGTRLLVL.